Reported below is one T cell receptor beta chain. Antigen specificity is unknown. Method: immunoSEQ multiplex PCR; TCRdb's copy keeps in-frame clones and lacks some. This repertoire shows tens of thousands of clones, under 85% found once; its top ten account for about 5.4%. V was clipped by 1 base and J by 4 bases, with 7 bases between them. Germline V gene sequence: CDR1 SGHTA, CDR2 FQGNSA. This CDR3 spans 13 amino acids. This specimen belongs to a study of vaccination effects on CD4 cells after COVID-19. Isolation of CD4+ T cells took place after nine to ten days of culture. A positive SARS-CoV-2 PCR test fell between March and December 2020. Everyone in the study got two shots of either the BNT162b2 or mRNA-1273 vaccine. In the cultures, half the medium was exchanged for IL-2 medium on days 3 and 7.

This TCR came from a human donor who had a prior SARS-CoV-2 infection. The gene calls are TRBV7-2 and TRBJ2-5, with D hard to call. The source was CD4+ T cells from PBMCs cultured without peptide, collected after COVID-19 vaccination. CDR3 in amino acids: CASSLDNGETQYF. Here the CDR3 DNA reads TGTGCCAGCAGCTTAGACAACGGAGAGACCCAGTACTTC.